This T cell receptor beta chain stems from a study of beta chain features in type 1 diabetes. Study-wide points: Type 1 diabetes patients had TCRB CDR3s that were shorter (moderately but significantly so) in all four CD4+ subsets.

Germline V gives CDR1 GTSNPN, CDR2 SVGIG (reference sequence). V lost 3 bases to trimming and J lost 2 bases, with 15 bases between them. This CDR3 is 15 amino acids long. This clone was recorded a few times. Its antigen is as yet unknown. Reverse transcribing all isolated RNA meant expressed TCRB transcripts were sequenced. TCRdb keeps only in-frame clones here, not all; method: immunoSEQ multiplex PCR. In the table there are 200,000 to 300,000 clones, roughly 21% of which are singletons. The chain recombines TRBV30 with TRBJ2-3; possible D gene TRBD2, 5 bases. This clonotype originated in a woman aged 40-49 years with type 1 diabetes. Sequencing was done on a sample of naive CD4+ T cells from blood. This CDR3 is CAWSRTTITTDTQYF. In nucleotides, the CDR3 is TGTGCCTGGAGCCGGACGACTATAACCACAGATACGCAGTATTTT. Filled out from reference TRBV30 and TRBJ2-3, the complete variable domain reads SQTIHQWPATLVQPVGSPLSLECTVEGTSNPNLYWYRQAAGRGLQLLFYSVGIGQISSEVPQNLSASRPQDRQFILSSKKLLLSDSGFYLCAWSRTTITTDTQYFGPGTRLTVL.